The subject of this entry is one T cell receptor beta chain. The authors' processing: The authors estimated nucleated cell counts from reference gene primer amplification. Measured with immunoSEQ multiplex PCR; TCRdb has only the in-frame clones, and not every one. V, J and clone size are taken as reported in that table, and D and trimming were inferred from the DNA itself. The table records 110,000 or so clones, 90% of them present only once. These data belong to a study of blood T cell repertoires in COVID-19. Input material: peripheral blood. This receptor was identified in a woman between 50 and 59 years old with acute or convalescent COVID-19.

In DNA form, the CDR3 reads TGTGCCAGCAGTGAAGCCCGGGACAGGGGATTGGAAGGCAATCAGCCCCAGCATTTT. It is translated as CASSEARDRGLEGNQPQHF. This chain connects TRBV2 to TRBJ1-5; TRBD1 aligns across 10 bases. Trimming took 0 bases from V and 2 from J; bases not matched to a gene: 10. This CDR3 spans 19 amino acids. CDR1 SNHLY and CDR2 FYNNEI come from the germline V gene.